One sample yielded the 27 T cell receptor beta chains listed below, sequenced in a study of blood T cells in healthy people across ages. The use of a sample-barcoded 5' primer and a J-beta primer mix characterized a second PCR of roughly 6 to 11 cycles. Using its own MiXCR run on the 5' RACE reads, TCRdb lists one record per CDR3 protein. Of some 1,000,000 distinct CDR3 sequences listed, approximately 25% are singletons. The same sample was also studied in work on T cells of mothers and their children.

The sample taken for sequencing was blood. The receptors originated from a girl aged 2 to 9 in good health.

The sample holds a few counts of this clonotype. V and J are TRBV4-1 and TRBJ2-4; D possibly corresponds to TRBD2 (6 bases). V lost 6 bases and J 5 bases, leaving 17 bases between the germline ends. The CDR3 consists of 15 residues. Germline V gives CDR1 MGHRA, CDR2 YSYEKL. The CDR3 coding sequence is TGCGCCAGCAGTCTTATTGGGAGGACGGAAAACATTCAGTACTTC. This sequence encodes CASSLIGRTENIQYF.

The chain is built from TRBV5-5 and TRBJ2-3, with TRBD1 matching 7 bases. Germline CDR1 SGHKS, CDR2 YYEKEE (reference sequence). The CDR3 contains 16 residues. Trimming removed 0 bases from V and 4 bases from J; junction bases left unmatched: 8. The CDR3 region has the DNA TGTGCCAGCAGCTTGGCCTGGCGACAGGGTGCAGATACGCAGTATTTT. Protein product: CASSLAWRQGADTQYF.

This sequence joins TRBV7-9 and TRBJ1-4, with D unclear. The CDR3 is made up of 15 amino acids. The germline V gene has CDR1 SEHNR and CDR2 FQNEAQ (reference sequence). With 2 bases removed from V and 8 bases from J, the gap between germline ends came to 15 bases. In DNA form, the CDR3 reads TGTGCCAGCAGCTTATCACATAGAACGGCAGAAAAACTGTTTTTT. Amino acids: CASSLSHRTAEKLFF.

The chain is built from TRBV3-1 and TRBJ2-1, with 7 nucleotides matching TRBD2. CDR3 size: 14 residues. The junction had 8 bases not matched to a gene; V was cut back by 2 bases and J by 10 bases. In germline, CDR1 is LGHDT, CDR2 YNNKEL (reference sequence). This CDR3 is CASSQRGRSGEQFF. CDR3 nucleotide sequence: TGTGCCAGCAGCCAACGCGGGAGATCCGGAGAGCAGTTCTTC.

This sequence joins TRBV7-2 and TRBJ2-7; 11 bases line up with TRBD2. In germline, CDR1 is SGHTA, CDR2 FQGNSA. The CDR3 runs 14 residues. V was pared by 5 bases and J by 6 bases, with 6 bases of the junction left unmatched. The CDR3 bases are TGTGCCAGCAGCCTCTTTCTAGCGGGGGGCGAGCAGTACTTC. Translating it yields CASSLFLAGGEQYF.

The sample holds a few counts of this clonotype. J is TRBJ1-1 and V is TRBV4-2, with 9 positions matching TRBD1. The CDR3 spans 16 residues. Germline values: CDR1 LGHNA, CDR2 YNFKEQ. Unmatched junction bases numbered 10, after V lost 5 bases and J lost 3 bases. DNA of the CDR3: TGTGCCAGCAGCGAGCGGGACAGGGAGGTGGACACTGAAGCTTTCTTT. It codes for CASSERDREVDTEAFF.

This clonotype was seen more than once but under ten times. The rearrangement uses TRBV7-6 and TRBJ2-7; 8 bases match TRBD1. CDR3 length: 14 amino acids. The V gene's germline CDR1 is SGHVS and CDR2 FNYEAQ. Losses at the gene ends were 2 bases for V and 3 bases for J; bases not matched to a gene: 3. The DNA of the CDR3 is TGTGCCAGCAGCTTACTGACAGGGGACTACGAGCAGTACTTC. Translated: CASSLLTGDYEQYF.

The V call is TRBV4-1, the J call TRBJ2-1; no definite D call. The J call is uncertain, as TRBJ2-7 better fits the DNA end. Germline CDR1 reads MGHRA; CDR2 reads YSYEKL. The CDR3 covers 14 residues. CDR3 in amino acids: CASSQDFADYEQYF. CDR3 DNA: TGCGCCAGCAGCCAAGATTTCGCGGACTACGAGCAGTACTTC.

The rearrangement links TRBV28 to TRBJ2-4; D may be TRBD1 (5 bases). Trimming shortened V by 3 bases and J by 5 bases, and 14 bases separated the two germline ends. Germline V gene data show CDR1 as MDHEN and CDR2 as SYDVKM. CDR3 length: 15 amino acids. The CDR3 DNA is TGTGCCAGCAGTTTGTGGCAGGGTCGTCAAAACATTCAGTACTTC. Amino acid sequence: CASSLWQGRQNIQYF.

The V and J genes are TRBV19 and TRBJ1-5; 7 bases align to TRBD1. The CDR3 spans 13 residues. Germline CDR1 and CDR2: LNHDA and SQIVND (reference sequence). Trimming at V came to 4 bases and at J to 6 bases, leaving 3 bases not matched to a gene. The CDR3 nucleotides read TGTGCCAGTAGTACCGACAGGGTTCAGCCCCAGCATTTT. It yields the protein CASSTDRVQPQHF. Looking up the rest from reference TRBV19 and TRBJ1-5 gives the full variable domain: DGGITQSPKYLFRKEGQNVTLSCEQNLNHDAMYWYRQDPGQGLRLIYYSQIVNDFQKGDIAEGYSVSREKKESFPLTVTSAQKNPTAFYLCASSTDRVQPQHFGDGTRLSIL.

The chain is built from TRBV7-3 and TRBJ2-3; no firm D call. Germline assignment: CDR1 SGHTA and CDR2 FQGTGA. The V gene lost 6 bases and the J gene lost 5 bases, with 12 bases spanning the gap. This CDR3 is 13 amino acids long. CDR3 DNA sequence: TGTGCCAGCAGGCAAGAGGCCGAAGATACGCAGTATTTT. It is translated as CASRQEAEDTQYF.

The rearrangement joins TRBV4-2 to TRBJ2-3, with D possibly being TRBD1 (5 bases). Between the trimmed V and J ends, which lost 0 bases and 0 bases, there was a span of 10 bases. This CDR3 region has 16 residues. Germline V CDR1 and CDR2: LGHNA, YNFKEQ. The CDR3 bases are TGTGCCAGCAGCCAAGAAGCAGGGATTAGCACAGATACGCAGTATTTT. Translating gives CASSQEAGISTDTQYF.

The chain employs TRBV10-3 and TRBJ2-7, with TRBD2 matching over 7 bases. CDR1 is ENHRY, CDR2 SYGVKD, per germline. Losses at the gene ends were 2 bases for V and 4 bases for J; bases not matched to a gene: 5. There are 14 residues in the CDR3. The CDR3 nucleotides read TGTGCCATCAGTGAGCCCACGCGGGAGTACGAGCAGTACTTC. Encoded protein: CAISEPTREYEQYF.

Here the CDR3 DNA reads TGTGCCAGCAGCTCGTACACTTACAATGAGCAGTTCTTC. This encodes CASSSYTYNEQFF. This chain joins TRBV11-2 and TRBJ2-1, with no clear D. The CDR3 spans 13 residues. The V end was cut by 4 bases, the J end by 4 bases, with 8 bases between. From germline, CDR1 is SGHAT and CDR2 FQNNGV.

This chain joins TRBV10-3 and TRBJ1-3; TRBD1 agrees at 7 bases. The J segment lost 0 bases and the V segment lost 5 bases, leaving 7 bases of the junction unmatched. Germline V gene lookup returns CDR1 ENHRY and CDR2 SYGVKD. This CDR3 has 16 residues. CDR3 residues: CAISSGQINSGNTIYF. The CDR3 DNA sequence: TGTGCCATCAGTTCGGGACAGATAAACTCTGGAAACACCATATATTTT.

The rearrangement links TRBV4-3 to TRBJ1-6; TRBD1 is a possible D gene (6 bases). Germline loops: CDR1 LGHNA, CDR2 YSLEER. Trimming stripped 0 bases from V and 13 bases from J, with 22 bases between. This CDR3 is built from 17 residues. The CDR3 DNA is TGCGCCAGCAGCCAAGAAGTGCCGTCGGGGGCGATGAATCCCCTCCACTTT. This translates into CASSQEVPSGAMNPLHF.

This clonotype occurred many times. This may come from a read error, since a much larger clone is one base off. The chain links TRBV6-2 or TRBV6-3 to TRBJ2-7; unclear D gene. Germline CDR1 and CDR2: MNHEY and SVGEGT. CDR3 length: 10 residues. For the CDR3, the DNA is TGTGCCGGCAGTCACTACGAGCAGTACTTC. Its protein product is CAGSHYEQYF.

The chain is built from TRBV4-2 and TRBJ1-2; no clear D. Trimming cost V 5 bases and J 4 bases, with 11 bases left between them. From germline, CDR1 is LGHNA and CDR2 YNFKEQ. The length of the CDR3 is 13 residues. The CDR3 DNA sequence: TGTGCCAGCAGCTATGAATCCAGCTATGGCTACACCTTC. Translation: CASSYESSYGYTF.

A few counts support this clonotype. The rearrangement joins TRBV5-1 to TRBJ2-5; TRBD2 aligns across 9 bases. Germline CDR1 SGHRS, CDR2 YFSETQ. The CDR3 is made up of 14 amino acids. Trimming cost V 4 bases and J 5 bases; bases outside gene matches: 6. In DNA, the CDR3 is TGCGCCAGCAGCAAGGGACTAGCAGACGAGACCCAGTACTTC. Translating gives CASSKGLADETQYF.

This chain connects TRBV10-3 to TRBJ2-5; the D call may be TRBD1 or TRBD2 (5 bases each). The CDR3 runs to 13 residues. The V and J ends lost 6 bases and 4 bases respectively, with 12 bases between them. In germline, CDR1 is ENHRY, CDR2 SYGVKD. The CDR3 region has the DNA TGTGCCATCAGCCCGGGACCCGGAGAGACCCAGTACTTC. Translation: CAISPGPGETQYF.

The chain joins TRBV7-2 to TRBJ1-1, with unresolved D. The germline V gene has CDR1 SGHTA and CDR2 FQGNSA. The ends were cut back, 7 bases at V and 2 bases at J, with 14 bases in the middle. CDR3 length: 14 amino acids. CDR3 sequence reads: CASTISAGNTEAFF. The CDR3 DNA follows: TGTGCCAGCACCATTTCGGCAGGTAACACTGAAGCTTTCTTT.

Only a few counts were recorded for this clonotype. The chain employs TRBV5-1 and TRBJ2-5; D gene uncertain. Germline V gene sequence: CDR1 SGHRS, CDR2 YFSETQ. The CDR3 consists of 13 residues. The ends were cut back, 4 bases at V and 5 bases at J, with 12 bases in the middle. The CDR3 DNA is TGCGCCAGCAGCCTAATGGGCAGGGAGACCCAGTACTTC. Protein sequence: CASSLMGRETQYF.

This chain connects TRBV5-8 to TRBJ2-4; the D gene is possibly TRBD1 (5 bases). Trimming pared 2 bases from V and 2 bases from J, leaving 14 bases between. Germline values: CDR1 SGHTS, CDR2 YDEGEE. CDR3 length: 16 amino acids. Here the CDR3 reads CASSLQVKETKNIQYF. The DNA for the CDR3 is TGTGCCAGCAGCTTACAGGTCAAGGAGACCAAAAACATTCAGTACTTC.

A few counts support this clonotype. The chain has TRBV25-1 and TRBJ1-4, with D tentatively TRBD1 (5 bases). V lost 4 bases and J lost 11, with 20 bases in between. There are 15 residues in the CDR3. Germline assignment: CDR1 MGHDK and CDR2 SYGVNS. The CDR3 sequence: CASSGAGTGEGKLFF. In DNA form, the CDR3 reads TGTGCCAGCAGTGGCGCGGGAACAGGAGAGGGTAAACTGTTTTTT.

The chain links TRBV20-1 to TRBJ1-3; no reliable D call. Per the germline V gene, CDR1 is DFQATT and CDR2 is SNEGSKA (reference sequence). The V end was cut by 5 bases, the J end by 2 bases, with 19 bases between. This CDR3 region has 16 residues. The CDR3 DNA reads TGCAGTGCTCTGATACCCGACTGGAGACCTGGAAACACCATATATTTT. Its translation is CSALIPDWRPGNTIYF.

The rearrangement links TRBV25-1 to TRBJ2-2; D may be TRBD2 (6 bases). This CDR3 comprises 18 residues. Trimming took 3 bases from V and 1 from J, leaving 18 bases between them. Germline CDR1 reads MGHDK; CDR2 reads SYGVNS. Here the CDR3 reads CASSDMLFGRENTGELFF. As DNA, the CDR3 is TGTGCCAGCAGTGATATGCTGTTCGGGCGGGAGAACACCGGGGAGCTGTTTTTT. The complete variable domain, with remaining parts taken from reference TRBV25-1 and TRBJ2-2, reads EADIYQTPRYLVIGTGKKITLECSQTMGHDKMYWYQQDPGMELHLIHYSYGVNSTEKGDLSSESTVSRIRTEHFPLTLESARPSHTSQYLCASSDMLFGRENTGELFFGEGSRLTVL.

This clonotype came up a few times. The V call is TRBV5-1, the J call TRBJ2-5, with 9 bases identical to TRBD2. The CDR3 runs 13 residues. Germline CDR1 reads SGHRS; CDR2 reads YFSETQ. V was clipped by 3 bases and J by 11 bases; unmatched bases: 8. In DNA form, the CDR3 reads TGCGCCAGCAGCTCTAGCGGGACGCATGAGCAGTACTTC. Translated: CASSSSGTHEQYF.